This TCR beta chain originates from a study of blood T cell repertoires in COVID-19. In the study overall: Both acute and convalescent COVID-19 samples were obtained from the United States, Italy and Spain. T cells, B-cell-depleted T cells, or PBMCs supplied cDNA or gDNA.

CDR3 length: 13 amino acids. Trimming stripped 4 bases from V and 6 bases from J, with 12 bases between. CDR1 and CDR2 from the germline V gene are SGHNT and YYREEE (reference sequence). Per the original methods: Estimated nucleated cell counts came from reference gene primer amplification. TCRdb's table, derived via immunoSEQ multiplex PCR, lists solely in-frame clones and lacks some. D and trimming were read from the DNA, whereas the V and J calls and clone size are those reported in that table. Of 200,000 to 250,000 clones in the sample, approximately 84% were seen once. The sequence came from a man aged 35-49 years with acute or convalescent COVID-19. J is TRBJ2-3 and V is TRBV5-4, with D perhaps TRBD1 (6 bases). The specimen was peripheral blood. The CDR3 region is CASSSSGADTQYF. The CDR3 bases are TGTGCCAGCAGCAGCTCAGGGGCGGATACGCAGTATTTT.